These T cell receptor beta chains were read from a single sample in a study of CD8 T cells in ankylosing spondylitis. MiXCR, applied by TCRdb to the 5' RACE reads, yields one record per CDR3 protein. The repertoire holds just over 350,000 distinct CDR3 sequences, with roughly 20% as singletons. The sample consisted of blood, either unsorted or a sorted T cell fraction (not recorded which). The receptors were gathered from a male donor with ankylosing spondylitis or in good health (not recorded which). The CDR3 runs from the conserved cysteine through the conserved F or W.

>TRBJ2-5|TRBV29-1
CSVETEATETQYF
>TRBJ2-1|TRBV7-8
CASSPTSAGEQFF
>TRBJ2-7|TRBV30
CAWSWSSGGYEQYF
>TRBJ2-7|TRBV10-2
CASSESTGMREYF
>TRBJ1-2|TRBV20-1
CSALDNSYGYTF
>TRBJ2-7|TRBV27
CASRRGAYEQYF
>TRBJ2-3|TRBV2
CASGVVGAGSYTQYF
>TRBJ1-4|TRBV9
CASSVASGQGVDEKLFF
>TRBJ2-3|TRBV12-3/TRBV12-4
CASRTPDTSDTQYF
>TRBJ2-3|TRBV18
CASSPSADTQYF
>TRBJ2-7|TRBV5-1
CASSFKDRAYEQYF
>TRBJ2-2|TRBV12-3/TRBV12-4
CASSTPGTGAGELFF
>TRBJ2-1|TRBV11-2
CASSLVVPQGHNEQFF
>TRBJ2-2|TRBV11-2
CASSLVSGYTGELFF
>TRBJ2-1|TRBV6-5
CASSYSRGGARNEQFF
>TRBJ2-1|TRBV12-5
CASGPGRAESGEQFF
>TRBJ1-2|TRBV7-9
CASSQFSGTGGYTF
>TRBJ2-2|TRBV7-9
CASSSDTVLNTGELFF
>TRBJ1-1|TRBV3-1
CPRGAEAFF
>TRBJ2-7|TRBV5-6
CASSVREQVHEQYF
>TRBJ2-1|TRBV4-1
CASSQDQAVYNEQFF
>TRBJ1-1|TRBV6-5
CASSHDRFGGTEAFF
>TRBJ2-3|TRBV13
CASSLAVTDTQYF
>TRBJ2-3|TRBV30
CAWSVRTDTQYF
>TRBJ2-2|TRBV29-1
CSVEVGVAGELFF
>TRBJ2-3|TRBV12-3/TRBV12-4
CASSSGLVRTDTQYF